The 32 T cell receptor beta chains in this list originate from one sample, sequenced in a study of cytomegalovirus exposure and HLA in healthy donors. PCR amplification relied on 60 Vbeta primers (plus 13 Jbeta primers). Method: immunoSEQ multiplex PCR; TCRdb's copy keeps in-frame clones and lacks some. The sample includes about 180,000 clones, 70% to 85% seen only once; the top ten take 1.2% to 1.5%. Source material: PBMCs. The origin of the receptors is a woman aged 25 to 45 in good health and CMV-seropositive.

The rearrangement joins TRBV25-1 to TRBJ1-1, with 9 bases matching TRBD1. The V gene end was trimmed by 3 bases and the J gene end by 5 bases; junction bases not matched to a gene: 1. Germline V CDR1 and CDR2: MGHDK, SYGVNS. CDR3 length: 13 residues. The CDR3 loop reads CASSDGTGTEAFF. The CDR3 region has the DNA TGTGCCAGCAGTGACGGGACAGGGACTGAAGCTTTCTTT. Complete variable domain (other parts from reference TRBV25-1 and TRBJ1-1): EADIYQTPRYLVIGTGKKITLECSQTMGHDKMYWYQQDPGMELHLIHYSYGVNSTEKGDLSSESTVSRIRTEHFPLTLESARPSHTSQYLCASSDGTGTEAFFGQGTRLTVV.

V is TRBV27 and J is TRBJ1-2, with TRBD1 matching over 8 bases. The V segment lost 6 bases and the J segment 4 bases; nucleotides outside the gene matches: 19. The CDR3 sequence is 18 residues long. The V gene's germline CDR1 is MNHEY and CDR2 SMNVEV (reference sequence). CDR3 in amino acids: CASRRLGQGPRPSYGYTF. CDR3 bases: TGTGCCAGCAGAAGACTAGGACAGGGTCCCCGACCTTCCTATGGCTACACCTTC.

V and J are TRBV7-6 and TRBJ2-5; 9 nucleotides line up with TRBD2. The CDR3 contains 14 residues. CDR1 is SGHVS and CDR2 is FNYEAQ in the germline V gene. J gave up 5 bases and V 5 bases, and 6 bases lay outside the gene matches. CDR3 in DNA: TGTGCCAGCAGCCGTAGCGGGAGAGAGGAGACCCAGTACTTC. Its protein product is CASSRSGREETQYF.

The chain is built from TRBV7-8 and TRBJ2-5, with D tentatively TRBD2 (7 bases). Germline V gene data show CDR1 as SGHVS and CDR2 as FQNEAQ. This CDR3 comprises 18 residues. V was shortened by 10 bases and J by 2 bases, with 29 bases between the two germline ends. For the CDR3, the DNA is TGTGCCATCGAGCCGGAGGGGGGTAGCGGGCATTCACAAGAGACCCAGTACTTC. This gives the protein CAIEPEGGSGHSQETQYF.

This clone was seen only a few times. V gene TRBV28 combines with J gene TRBJ2-1; 14 bases are shared with TRBD2. The CDR3 sequence is 15 residues long. V dropped 10 bases and J dropped 9; count of bases not matched to a gene: 11. Germline CDR1 and CDR2: MDHEN and SYDVKM. In DNA, the CDR3 is TGTGCCACCGTCTCGACTAGCGGGAGGGCCGTTGAGCAGTTCTTC. Amino acids: CATVSTSGRAVEQFF.

The chain carries TRBV6-5 and TRBJ2-7; D is unclear. The CDR3 has 12 amino acids. V lost 4 bases and J lost 7, with 11 bases in between. CDR1 and CDR2 (germline): MNHEY, SVGAGI. The CDR3 sequence: CASSSLSREQYF. The DNA for the CDR3 is TGTGCCAGCAGTTCCCTAAGCAGGGAGCAGTACTTC.

V and J are TRBV28 and TRBJ2-5, with 8 bases that match TRBD1. V was clipped by 6 bases and J by 3 bases; unmatched bases: 6. Germline V gives CDR1 MDHEN, CDR2 SYDVKM. The CDR3 has 14 residues. The CDR3 DNA reads as TGTGCCAGCAGCGTTCCGACAGGGGAAGAGACCCAGTACTTC. Residues: CASSVPTGEETQYF.

J is TRBJ2-1 and V is TRBV6-1; 9 nucleotides align to TRBD1. This CDR3 has 15 amino acids. Germline V gene sequence: CDR1 MNHNS, CDR2 SASEGT. The V segment lost 1 base and the J segment 10 bases; nucleotides outside the gene matches: 8. CDR3 nucleotide sequence: TGTGCCAGCAGTGAAGGGACAGGGGTCTCGCTAGAGCAGTTCTTC. Amino acids: CASSEGTGVSLEQFF.

The count of this clone is one. This rearrangement joins TRBV11-2 to TRBJ2-1; 12 bases map to TRBD2. V lost 2 bases and J lost 4; bases outside the gene matches: 3. Looked up from germline, CDR1 is SGHAT and CDR2 is FQNNGV. This CDR3 contains 16 residues. CDR3 coding DNA: TGTGCCAGCAGCTTAACCACTAGCGGGGGGTACAATGAGCAGTTCTTC. Protein: CASSLTTSGGYNEQFF.

Concerning this clone: At the DNA level, this CDR3 is encoded by other sequences in the same sample as well. The chain combines TRBV9 with TRBJ1-1; D gene unclear. Trimming left V 0 bases short and J 0 bases short, with 6 bases between. CDR3 length equals 14 residues. The germline gives CDR1 SGDLS, CDR2 YYNGEE. The CDR3 DNA reads TGTGCCAGCAGCGTAGGGCTGATGAACACTGAAGCTTTCTTT. Residues: CASSVGLMNTEAFF. Using reference TRBV9 and TRBJ1-1 for the parts outside the CDR3, the full variable domain is DSGVTQTPKHLITATGQRVTLRCSPRSGDLSVYWYQQSLDQGLQFLIQYYNGEERAKGNILERFSAQQFPDLHSELNLSSLELGDSALYFCASSVGLMNTEAFFGQGTRLTVV.

V is TRBV4-1 and J is TRBJ1-4; no definite D call. This CDR3 spans 14 amino acids. CDR1 is MGHRA and CDR2 is YSYEKL in the germline V gene. Trimming took 3 bases from V and 0 from J, leaving 5 bases between them. The CDR3 sequence: CASSHSATNEKLFF. The CDR3 bases are TGCGCCAGCAGCCACAGCGCAACTAATGAAAAACTGTTTTTT.

The rearrangement links TRBV30 to TRBJ2-7, with a possible D match to TRBD2 (6 bases). The germline V gene encodes CDR1 GTSNPN and CDR2 SVGIG (reference sequence). The CDR3 spans 15 residues. Trimming removed 0 bases from V and 1 base from J, with 13 bases in between. The CDR3 here is CAWSVPRGRSYEQYF. As DNA, the CDR3 is TGTGCCTGGAGTGTACCCCGGGGGAGGTCCTACGAGCAGTACTTC.

The chain combines TRBV5-1 with TRBJ1-1; 9 positions agree with TRBD1. There are 15 residues in the CDR3. Germline CDR1 and CDR2: SGHRS and YFSETQ. With 0 bases clipped from V and 3 bases from J, the junction kept 3 bases outside the gene matches. The CDR3: CASSLVRTGDTEAFF. The CDR3 nucleotides read TGCGCCAGCAGCTTGGTGCGGACAGGGGACACTGAAGCTTTCTTT.

The CDR3 spells CASRRVNTEAFF. CDR3 DNA: TGCGCCAGCAGGAGGGTGAACACTGAAGCTTTCTTT. The rearrangement links TRBV10-2 to TRBJ1-1; D unclear. Deletions cut 6 bases from V and 0 bases from J, with 5 bases between. The germline V gene has CDR1 WSHSY and CDR2 SAAADI. This CDR3 is built from 12 residues.

V usage is TRBV19 and J usage is TRBJ2-6, with 7 bases identical to TRBD1. Germline V CDR1 and CDR2: LNHDA, SQIVND (reference sequence). V trimming: 6 bases; J trimming: 0 bases; junction bases outside the gene matches: 5. The CDR3 totals 16 residues. CDR3: CASRTGHYSGANVLTF. The CDR3 region has the DNA TGTGCCAGTAGGACAGGGCATTACTCTGGGGCCAACGTCCTGACTTTC.

This chain links TRBV5-1 with TRBJ1-2; 11 bases align to TRBD1. V gave up 0 bases and J gave up 3 bases; unmatched junction bases: 1. The CDR3 runs 15 residues. Germline CDR1 is SGHRS and CDR2 is YFSETQ. The CDR3, as DNA: TGCGCCAGCAGCTTGGGGGGACAGGGGGACTATGGCTACACCTTC. Translating gives CASSLGGQGDYGYTF.

The genes are TRBV30 and TRBJ2-7; 12 positions agree with TRBD1. V trimming: 2 bases; J trimming: 11 bases; junction bases outside the gene matches: 7. Germline V CDR1 and CDR2: GTSNPN, SVGIG (reference sequence). The length of the CDR3 is 13 residues. The CDR3 protein is CAWSRGQGAPEYF. The CDR3 bases are TGTGCCTGGAGTAGGGGACAGGGGGCTCCTGAGTACTTC.

The chain carries TRBV14 and TRBJ1-3; D is possibly TRBD1 (6 bases). Germline-derived CDR1 and CDR2 are SGHDN and FVKESK. The CDR3 covers 14 residues. The ends were cut back, 8 bases at V and 1 base at J, with 12 bases in the middle. CDR3 DNA: TGTGCCAGCGACGGGGGGCTTTCTGGAAACACCATATATTTT. Translated, it gives CASDGGLSGNTIYF. The full variable domain, rest sourced from reference TRBV14 and TRBJ1-3, is EAGVTQFPSHSVIEKGQTVTLRCDPISGHDNLYWYRRVMGKEIKFLLHFVKESKQDESGMPNNRFLAERTGGTYSTLKVQPAELEDSGVYFCASDGGLSGNTIYFGEGSWLTVV.

The chain carries TRBV5-8 and TRBJ1-2; 8 nucleotides match TRBD1. The CDR3 extends over 13 amino acids. Germline V gene lookup returns CDR1 SGHTS and CDR2 YDEGEE. The J segment lost 6 bases and the V segment lost 4 bases, leaving 5 bases of the junction unmatched. The chain's CDR3 is CASSPAGGDGYTF. The CDR3 coding sequence is TGTGCCAGCAGCCCGGCAGGGGGCGATGGCTACACCTTC.

The chain combines TRBV28 with TRBJ2-2; 12 bases agree with TRBD2. The CDR3 consists of 16 residues. Germline CDR1 reads MDHEN; CDR2 reads SYDVKM. V lost 5 bases, J lost 2 bases, and 3 bases stayed unmatched. CDR3 nucleotide sequence: TGTGCCAGCAGTCCTAGCGGGAGGGCCAACACCGGGGAGCTGTTTTTT. Protein: CASSPSGRANTGELFF.

J is TRBJ1-2 and V is TRBV6-1, with TRBD1 identical over 8 bases. This CDR3 region has 14 residues. Germline V CDR1 and CDR2: MNHNS, SASEGT. J gave up 8 bases and V 5 bases, and 10 bases lay outside the gene matches. The CDR3 is CASSHGTDRGGYTF. The CDR3 coding sequence is TGTGCCAGCAGTCATGGGACAGACAGGGGAGGCTACACCTTC.

The gene calls are TRBV6-1 and TRBJ2-7; possibly TRBD1 for D (5 bases). Germline CDR1 MNHNS, CDR2 SASEGT. V dropped 2 bases and J dropped 0 bases, with 8 bases sitting between them. There are 14 residues in the CDR3. The CDR3 here is CASSEQGFSYEQYF. CDR3 bases: TGTGCCAGCAGTGAACAGGGATTCTCCTACGAGCAGTACTTC.

The gene calls are TRBV30 and TRBJ2-1, with 13 bases aligning to TRBD2. Germline values: CDR1 GTSNPN, CDR2 SVGIG (reference sequence). The V and J ends lost 0 bases and 15 bases, in that order; junction bases with no gene match: 8. The CDR3 is 14 residues long. Here the CDR3 DNA reads TGTGCCTGGAGTGTACTAGCGGGAGGGCGAACGCCGTTCTTC. It translates to CAWSVLAGGRTPFF.

CDR3 nucleotide sequence: TGTGCCAGCAGTGAAGCGGGACAAAGAGAGAACATTCAGTACTTC. Encoded protein: CASSEAGQRENIQYF. The chain has TRBV6-1 and TRBJ2-4, with D perhaps matching TRBD1 (6 bases). The CDR3 loop spans 15 amino acids. Deletions cut 0 bases from V and 7 bases from J, with 13 bases between. CDR1 and CDR2 from the germline V gene are MNHNS and SASEGT.

J is TRBJ1-5 and V is TRBV21-1. TRBV21-1 is labeled a pseudogene. The CDR3 length is 15 residues. Written as DNA, the CDR3 is TGTGCCAGCAGCAAAGAAAATGGGGGAGGTCAGCCCCAGCATTTT. This encodes CASSKENGGGQPQHF.

The chain joins TRBV5-4 to TRBJ2-5; a weak D match, TRBD1 (6 bases). Germline values: CDR1 SGHNT, CDR2 YYREEE (reference sequence). This CDR3 is 12 amino acids long. The V gene lost 6 bases and the J gene lost 5 bases, with 11 bases spanning the gap. This CDR3 reads CASTGAEETQYF. CDR3 in DNA: TGTGCCAGCACAGGGGCGGAGGAGACCCAGTACTTC.

This clone was seen only a few times. This chain connects TRBV6-5 to TRBJ2-7, with D perhaps TRBD1 (8 bases). V lost 5 bases and J 3 bases, leaving 14 bases between the germline ends. This CDR3 region has 14 residues. Germline loops: CDR1 MNHEY, CDR2 SVGAGI. The CDR3, as DNA: TGTGCCAGCAGTCACAGGGGGACTAACTACGAGCAGTACTTC. Translated: CASSHRGTNYEQYF.

This clone appeared a single time. The V and J genes are TRBV28 and TRBJ1-4; 8 bases map to TRBD1. The CDR3 has 16 residues. Looked up from germline, CDR1 is MDHEN and CDR2 is SYDVKM. Trimming removed 5 bases from V and 7 bases from J; junction bases left unmatched: 12. CDR3 nucleotide sequence: TGTGCCAGCAGTGCTATCTACCGCGACAGGGGTGAAAAACTGTTTTTT. Residues: CASSAIYRDRGEKLFF.

The rearrangement uses TRBV7-2 and TRBJ2-3, with 8 bases fitting TRBD1. The V gene end was trimmed by 0 bases and the J gene end by 5 bases; junction bases not matched to a gene: 7. Germline loops: CDR1 SGHTA, CDR2 FQGNSA. The CDR3 is 16 residues long. CDR3 in amino acids: CASSLAGTGGGDTQYF. The CDR3 DNA is TGTGCCAGCAGCTTAGCGGGAACAGGGGGAGGAGATACGCAGTATTTT. The variable domain in full, completed from reference TRBV7-2 and TRBJ2-3, reads GAGVSQSPSNKVTEKGKDVELRCDPISGHTALYWYRQSLGQGLEFLIYFQGNSAPDKSGLPSDRFSAERTGGSVSTLTIQRTQQEDSAVYLCASSLAGTGGGDTQYFGPGTRLTVL.

This chain uses TRBV9 with TRBJ2-5; 8 bases are a match to TRBD1. V lost 3 bases, J lost 3 bases, and 10 bases stayed unmatched. Germline V gene lookup returns CDR1 SGDLS and CDR2 YYNGEE. The CDR3 sequence is 16 residues long. The DNA of the CDR3 is TGTGCCAGCAGCGCAGGGACAGGCTTTCAGGAAGAGACCCAGTACTTC. It is translated as CASSAGTGFQEETQYF.

V and J are TRBV5-1 and TRBJ1-3, with 8 bases lining up with TRBD1. Unmatched junction bases numbered 5, after V lost 2 bases and J lost 4 bases. This CDR3 is 15 amino acids long. Germline CDR1 and CDR2: SGHRS and YFSETQ. The CDR3, as DNA: TGCGCCAGCAGCTTCGGACAGGGTACGGGAAACACCATATATTTT. Translated: CASSFGQGTGNTIYF.

CDR3 in DNA: TGTGCCAGCAGTATGGGACAGGATAATTCACCCCTCCACTTT. This translates into CASSMGQDNSPLHF. The rearrangement links TRBV11-3 to TRBJ1-6; TRBD1 matches 8 bases. CDR3 size: 14 residues. J was trimmed by 5 bases and V by 6 bases; bases with no gene match: 3. CDR1 SGHNT and CDR2 YENEEA come from the germline V gene.